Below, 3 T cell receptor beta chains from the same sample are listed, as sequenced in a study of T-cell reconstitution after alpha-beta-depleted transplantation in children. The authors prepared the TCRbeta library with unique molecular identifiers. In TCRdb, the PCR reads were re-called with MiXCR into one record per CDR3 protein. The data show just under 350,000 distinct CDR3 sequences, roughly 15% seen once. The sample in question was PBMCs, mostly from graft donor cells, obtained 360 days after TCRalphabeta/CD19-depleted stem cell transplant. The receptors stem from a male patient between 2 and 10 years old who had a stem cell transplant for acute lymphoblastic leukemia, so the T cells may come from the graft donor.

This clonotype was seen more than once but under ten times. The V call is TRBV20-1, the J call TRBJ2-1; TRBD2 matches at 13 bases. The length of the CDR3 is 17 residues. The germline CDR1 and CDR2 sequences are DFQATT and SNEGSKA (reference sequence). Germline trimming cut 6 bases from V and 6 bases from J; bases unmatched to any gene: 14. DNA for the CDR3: TGCAGTGCCGCCAGGGTAACTAGCGGGAGGGCCCTCAATGAGCAGTTCTTC. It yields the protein CSAARVTSGRALNEQFF.

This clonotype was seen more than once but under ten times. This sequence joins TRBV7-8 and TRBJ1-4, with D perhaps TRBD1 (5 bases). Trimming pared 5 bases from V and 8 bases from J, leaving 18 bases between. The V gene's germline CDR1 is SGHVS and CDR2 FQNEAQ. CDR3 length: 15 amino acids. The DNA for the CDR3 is TGTGCCAGCAGCCCACAGTCCCAGGGTGGAGAAAAACTGTTTTTT. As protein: CASSPQSQGGEKLFF.

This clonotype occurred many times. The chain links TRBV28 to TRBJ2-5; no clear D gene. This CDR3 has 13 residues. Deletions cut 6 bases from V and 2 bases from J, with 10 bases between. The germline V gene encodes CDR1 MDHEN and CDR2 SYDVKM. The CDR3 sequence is CASRLGKQETQYF. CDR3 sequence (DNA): TGTGCCAGCAGGCTTGGGAAACAAGAGACCCAGTACTTC.